The 26 T cell receptor beta chains below come from one sample, sequenced in a study of shared clonotypes between healthy human individuals. Naivety among CD8 cells was defined by CD45RO negativity and positive CCR7 selection, thereby excluding terminally differentiated effector memory CD45RA+ cells. TCRdb keeps only in-frame clones here, not all; method: immunoSEQ multiplex PCR. This table has around 1.9 million clones, 93% appearing once. Specimen: naive CD8+ T cells from PBMCs. All receptors derive from a man younger than 30 in good health. Some clones in this sample may be carry-over from other donors' samples.

V and J are TRBV19 and TRBJ2-7, with D perhaps being TRBD1 or TRBD2 (5 bases each). The CDR3 loop spans 14 amino acids. Looked up from germline, CDR1 is LNHDA and CDR2 is SQIVND (reference sequence). Trimming took off 4 bases at V and 0 bases at J, with 10 bases between the two ends. The CDR3 bases are TGTGCCAGTAGTAAAGGGGACGCCTCCTACGAGCAGTACTTC. Protein: CASSKGDASYEQYF. Full variable domain (missing parts from reference TRBV19 and TRBJ2-7): DGGITQSPKYLFRKEGQNVTLSCEQNLNHDAMYWYRQDPGQGLRLIYYSQIVNDFQKGDIAEGYSVSREKKESFPLTVTSAQKNPTAFYLCASSKGDASYEQYFGPGTRLTVT.

This sequence joins TRBV7-9 and TRBJ1-1, with 10 bases identical to TRBD1. Germline V CDR1 and CDR2: SEHNR, FQNEAQ (reference sequence). The V and J ends lost 4 bases and 6 bases, in that order; junction bases with no gene match: 5. This CDR3 region has 14 residues. As DNA, the CDR3 is TGTGCCAGCAGCTCGCGACAGGGGGCGCCTGAAGCTTTCTTT. Its translation is CASSSRQGAPEAFF.

This clone appeared a few times. This chain links TRBV9 with TRBJ1-1; perhaps TRBD1 as D (6 bases). Deletions cut 3 bases from V and 5 bases from J, with 11 bases between. The V gene's germline CDR1 is SGDLS and CDR2 YYNGEE. The CDR3 loop spans 13 amino acids. As DNA, the CDR3 is TGTGCCAGCAGCGCAGCCGGGACAACTGAAGCTTTCTTT. Protein product: CASSAAGTTEAFF.

With regard to this clone: This CDR3 is also generated by other DNA sequences in the sample. V and J are TRBV7-2 and TRBJ2-3; D unresolved. Germline CDR1 and CDR2: SGHTA and FQGNSA. Trimming took 1 base from V and 1 from J, leaving 3 bases between them. This CDR3 has 13 amino acids. The CDR3 region has the DNA TGTGCCAGCAGCTTAGTTCGCACAGATACGCAGTATTTT. Translating gives CASSLVRTDTQYF. The full variable domain, completed using reference TRBV7-2 and TRBJ2-3, is GAGVSQSPSNKVTEKGKDVELRCDPISGHTALYWYRQSLGQGLEFLIYFQGNSAPDKSGLPSDRFSAERTGGSVSTLTIQRTQQEDSAVYLCASSLVRTDTQYFGPGTRLTVL.

V gene TRBV9 combines with J gene TRBJ2-1; D is perhaps TRBD1 (6 bases). The CDR3 length is 14 residues. The germline CDR1 and CDR2 sequences are SGDLS and YYNGEE. V lost 0 bases and J lost 7, with 11 bases in between. The CDR3 bases are TGTGCCAGCAGCGTAGCGGTAGGGGGAAATGAGCAGTTCTTC. This codes for CASSVAVGGNEQFF.

This rearrangement joins TRBV28 to TRBJ2-2; TRBD2 matches at 14 bases. Germline V gives CDR1 MDHEN, CDR2 SYDVKM. This CDR3 contains 17 residues. J was trimmed by 1 base and V by 6 bases; bases with no gene match: 4. In DNA, the CDR3 is TGTGCCAGCAGCTTCGGGACTAGCGGGGGGAACACCGGGGAGCTGTTTTTT. Protein product: CASSFGTSGGNTGELFF.

The chain is built from TRBV29-1 and TRBJ1-2; possibly TRBD1 for D (6 bases). Germline loops: CDR1 SQVTM, CDR2 ANQGSEA. CDR3 length equals 13 residues. Deletions cut 5 bases from V and 3 bases from J, with 13 bases between. CDR3 protein: CSVKTGLDYGYTF. The DNA of the CDR3 is TGCAGCGTTAAGACAGGTCTCGACTATGGCTACACCTTC.

This clone has a single count. The chain has TRBV4-1 and TRBJ1-1; 11 positions agree with TRBD1. Germline trimming cut 2 bases from V and 7 bases from J; bases unmatched to any gene: 9. The germline V gene encodes CDR1 MGHRA and CDR2 YSYEKL. This CDR3 is built from 16 residues. In DNA, the CDR3 is TGCGCCAGCAGCCAAAGAGGACAGGGGGCTTTTATTGAAGCTTTCTTT. It translates to CASSQRGQGAFIEAFF.

Comment on this clone: Relative to the germline gene, one junction end is altered; a read error may explain this. V and J are TRBV7-8 and TRBJ2-3; TRBD2 might be the D (6 bases). CDR1 and CDR2 from the germline V gene are SGHVS and FQNEAQ. The CDR3 consists of 12 residues. CDR3 DNA sequence: TGTGCCAGCAGCTTAGGGGGGGTTGGGTGGAATTTT. Protein product: CASSLGGVGWNF.

This chain connects TRBV28 to TRBJ2-6; 10 bases map to TRBD1. Germline CDR1 is MDHEN and CDR2 is SYDVKM. CDR3 length: 19 amino acids. J lost 0 bases, V lost 3 bases, and 8 bases had no gene match. The CDR3 bases are TGTGCCAGCAGTTTCCCGGGACAGGGGCTGATCTCTGGGGCCAACGTCCTGACTTTC. Amino acid sequence: CASSFPGQGLISGANVLTF.

This chain uses TRBV7-9 with TRBJ2-3, with D possibly being TRBD2 (6 bases). Germline CDR1 SEHNR, CDR2 FQNEAQ (reference sequence). V was pared by 1 base and J by 4 bases, with 18 bases between. The CDR3 is 17 amino acids. CDR3 DNA sequence: TGTGCCAGCAGCTTAGGATGGGGCAGGGAGGATTCAGATACGCAGTATTTT. This codes for CASSLGWGREDSDTQYF.

J is TRBJ2-1 and V is TRBV4-1, with a possible D match to TRBD2 (8 bases). V was pared by 4 bases and J by 13 bases, with 20 bases between. Germline V gene data show CDR1 as MGHRA and CDR2 as YSYEKL. The CDR3 runs 14 residues. CDR3 loop: CASSPKGAGGSQFF. As DNA, the CDR3 is TGCGCCAGCAGCCCCAAGGGGGCGGGAGGTTCTCAGTTCTTC.

The V gene is TRBV9, the J gene TRBJ2-1; TRBD2 agrees at 15 bases. In germline, CDR1 is SGDLS, CDR2 YYNGEE. This CDR3 has 18 residues. Unmatched junction bases numbered 5, after V lost 4 bases and J lost 0 bases. The CDR3 DNA is TGTGCCAGCAGCCACCGGACTAGCGGGAGGGTCTCCTACAATGAGCAGTTCTTC. Amino acids: CASSHRTSGRVSYNEQFF.

This clone was detected only once. The same CDR3 arises from other DNA sequences in this sample as well. The chain uses TRBV27 and TRBJ1-2, with 7 bases fitting TRBD1. The CDR3 runs to 13 residues. CDR1 and CDR2 (germline): MNHEY, SMNVEV (reference sequence). Germline trimming cut 3 bases from V and 4 bases from J; bases unmatched to any gene: 2. Here the CDR3 reads CASSFPGGYGYTF. The CDR3 DNA reads as TGTGCCAGCAGTTTTCCAGGGGGCTATGGCTACACCTTC.

The V gene is TRBV5-8, the J gene TRBJ2-6, with D possibly matching TRBD2 (5 bases). Germline CDR1 SGHTS, CDR2 YDEGEE. Trimming cost V 4 bases and J 1 base, with 12 bases left between them. The CDR3 is 16 amino acids. In DNA, the CDR3 is TGTGCCAGCAGCCGAAGTGACTATTCTGGGGCCAACGTCCTGACTTTC. Its translation is CASSRSDYSGANVLTF.

The V gene is TRBV10-2, the J gene TRBJ1-6; tentatively, D is TRBD1 (5 bases). The V gene's germline CDR1 is WSHSY and CDR2 SAAADI. The CDR3 sequence is 14 residues long. Between the trimmed V and J ends, which lost 5 bases and 6 bases, there was a span of 11 bases. The CDR3 bases are TGCGCCAGCAGTCACGGGACGGCTAATTCACCCCTCCACTTT. This codes for CASSHGTANSPLHF.

This chain joins TRBV18 and TRBJ2-7; 10 positions agree with TRBD1. V shed 4 bases and J 4 bases; nucleotides not matched to a gene: 1. This CDR3 comprises 13 residues. Germline CDR1 and CDR2: KGHSH and LQKENI. CDR3 nucleotides: TGTGCCAGCTCACAGGACAGGGGGTACGAGCAGTACTTC. Its protein product is CASSQDRGYEQYF.

Comment on this clone: At the DNA level, this CDR3 is encoded by other sequences in the same sample as well. The chain carries TRBV19 and TRBJ2-5; tentatively, D is TRBD1 (6 bases). The ends were cut back, 3 bases at V and 3 bases at J, with 8 bases in the middle. The germline V gene encodes CDR1 LNHDA and CDR2 SQIVND (reference sequence). The CDR3 contains 13 residues. DNA of the CDR3: TGTGCCAGTAGTATTGCAGGGGAAGAGACCCAGTACTTC. It yields the protein CASSIAGEETQYF. Using reference TRBV19 and TRBJ2-5 for the parts outside the CDR3, the full variable domain is DGGITQSPKYLFRKEGQNVTLSCEQNLNHDAMYWYRQDPGQGLRLIYYSQIVNDFQKGDIAEGYSVSREKKESFPLTVTSAQKNPTAFYLCASSIAGEETQYFGPGTRLLVL.

The CDR3 protein is CSVVDSLYEQYF. DNA for the CDR3: TGCAGCGTTGTTGATTCACTCTACGAGCAGTACTTC. V is TRBV29-1 and J is TRBJ2-7; the D is unclear. The V gene's germline CDR1 is SQVTM and CDR2 ANQGSEA. The CDR3 consists of 12 residues. V shed 4 bases and J shed 3 bases, with 10 bases lying between them.

The rearrangement joins TRBV4-1 to TRBJ2-2, with TRBD2 matching 9 bases. There are 18 residues in the CDR3. CDR1 and CDR2 from the germline V gene are MGHRA and YSYEKL. The trim removed 5 bases at V and 7 bases at J, leaving 17 bases unmatched. The CDR3 region is CASSWPTREGLFHGELFF. DNA for the CDR3: TGCGCCAGCAGCTGGCCGACGCGGGAGGGCCTCTTTCACGGGGAGCTGTTTTTT.

This clone has just one count. Within the sample, other DNA sequences also encode this same CDR3. CDR3 in DNA: TGTGCCAGCAGCTTAGTAGGGTCCTCCTACGAGCAGTACTTC. Protein product: CASSLVGSSYEQYF. This chain connects TRBV7-9 to TRBJ2-7; D remains unclear. Trimming cost V 1 base and J 0 bases, with 7 bases left between them. Germline-derived CDR1 and CDR2 are SEHNR and FQNEAQ (reference sequence). The CDR3 length is 14 residues.

Details on this clone: Other nucleotide sequences from this sample produce the same CDR3. V usage is TRBV28 and J usage is TRBJ2-7; no clear D gene. The CDR3 contains 13 residues. The germline V gene encodes CDR1 MDHEN and CDR2 SYDVKM. Trimming cost V 6 bases and J 1 base, with 10 bases left between them. CDR3 region: CASSLGPSYEQYF. The CDR3 DNA is TGTGCCAGCAGCCTCGGGCCTTCCTACGAGCAGTACTTC.

V is TRBV7-3 and J is TRBJ2-2; 7 nucleotides agree with TRBD2. V lost 5 bases to trimming and J lost 4 bases; unmatched junction nucleotides: 16. Germline assignment: CDR1 SGHTA and CDR2 FQGTGA. This CDR3 spans 18 amino acids. In DNA form, the CDR3 reads TGTGCCAGCAGCCCTATTGGAGGGTGGGAGGGCCGCACCGGGGAGCTGTTTTTT. Its translation: CASSPIGGWEGRTGELFF.

This CDR3 is CASSPGLADTYEQYF. The CDR3 nucleotides read TGTGCCAGCTCACCGGGACTAGCTGATACCTACGAGCAGTACTTC. This sequence joins TRBV18 and TRBJ2-7; 9 nucleotides agree with TRBD2. The CDR3 has 15 amino acids. V was clipped by 3 bases and J by 2 bases; unmatched bases: 5. CDR1 is KGHSH and CDR2 is LQKENI in the germline V gene.

The sample holds one count of this clone. The genes are TRBV27 and TRBJ1-4; 7 bases line up with TRBD1. The CDR3 sequence is 17 residues long. Germline values: CDR1 MNHEY, CDR2 SMNVEV (reference sequence). V dropped 6 bases and J dropped 0; count of bases not matched to a gene: 10. The CDR3 here is CASRLGQAPPTNEKLFF. The CDR3, as DNA: TGTGCCAGCAGATTAGGACAGGCCCCGCCAACTAATGAAAAACTGTTTTTT. The full variable domain, with the rest looked up from reference TRBV27 and TRBJ1-4, is EAQVTQNPRYLITVTGKKLTVTCSQNMNHEYMSWYRQDPGLGLRQIYYSMNVEVTDKGDVPEGYKVSRKEKRNFPLILESPSPNQTSLYFCASRLGQAPPTNEKLFFGSGTQLSVL.

The V gene is TRBV19, the J gene TRBJ1-5; D is ambiguous. The CDR3 loop spans 15 amino acids. Germline CDR1 is LNHDA and CDR2 is SQIVND (reference sequence). Deletions cut 7 bases from V and 4 bases from J, with 17 bases between. CDR3 residues: CASTPWAFGNQPQHF. For the CDR3, the DNA is TGTGCCAGTACCCCCTGGGCTTTCGGTAATCAGCCCCAGCATTTT.